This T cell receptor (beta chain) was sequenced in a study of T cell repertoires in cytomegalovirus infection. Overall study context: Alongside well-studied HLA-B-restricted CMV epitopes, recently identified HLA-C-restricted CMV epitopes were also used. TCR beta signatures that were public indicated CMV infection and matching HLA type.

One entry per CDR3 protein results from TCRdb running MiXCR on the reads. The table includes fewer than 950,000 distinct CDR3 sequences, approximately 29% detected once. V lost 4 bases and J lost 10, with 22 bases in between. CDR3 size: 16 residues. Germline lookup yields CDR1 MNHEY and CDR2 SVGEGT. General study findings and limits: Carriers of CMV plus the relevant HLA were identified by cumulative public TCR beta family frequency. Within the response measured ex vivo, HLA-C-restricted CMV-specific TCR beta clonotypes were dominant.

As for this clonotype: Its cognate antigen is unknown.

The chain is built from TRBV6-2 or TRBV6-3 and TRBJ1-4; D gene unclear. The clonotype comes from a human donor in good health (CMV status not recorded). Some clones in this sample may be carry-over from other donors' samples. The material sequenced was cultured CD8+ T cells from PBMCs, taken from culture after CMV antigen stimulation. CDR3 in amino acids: CASSSSLGDRRGKLFF. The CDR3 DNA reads TGTGCCAGCAGTTCTAGCCTCGGGGATCGGAGAGGAAAACTGTTTTTT.